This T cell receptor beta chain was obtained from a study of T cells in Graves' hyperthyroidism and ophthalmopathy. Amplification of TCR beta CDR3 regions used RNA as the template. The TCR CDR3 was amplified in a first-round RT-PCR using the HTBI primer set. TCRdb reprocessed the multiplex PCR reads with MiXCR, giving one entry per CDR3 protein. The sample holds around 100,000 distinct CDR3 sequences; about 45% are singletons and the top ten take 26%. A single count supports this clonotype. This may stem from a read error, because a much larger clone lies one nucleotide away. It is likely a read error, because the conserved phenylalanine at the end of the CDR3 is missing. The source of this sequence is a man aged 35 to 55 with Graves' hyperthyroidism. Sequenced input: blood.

The CDR3 nucleotides read TGTGCCTCCGGACCGAGTTTGGGAAAAACCTACGTGCAGTACCTC. Encoded protein: CASGPSLGKTYVQYL. V usage is TRBV7-9 and J usage is TRBJ2-7; no firm D call. The CDR3 sequence is 15 residues long. Germline V gene sequence: CDR1 SEHNR, CDR2 FQNEAQ (reference sequence).